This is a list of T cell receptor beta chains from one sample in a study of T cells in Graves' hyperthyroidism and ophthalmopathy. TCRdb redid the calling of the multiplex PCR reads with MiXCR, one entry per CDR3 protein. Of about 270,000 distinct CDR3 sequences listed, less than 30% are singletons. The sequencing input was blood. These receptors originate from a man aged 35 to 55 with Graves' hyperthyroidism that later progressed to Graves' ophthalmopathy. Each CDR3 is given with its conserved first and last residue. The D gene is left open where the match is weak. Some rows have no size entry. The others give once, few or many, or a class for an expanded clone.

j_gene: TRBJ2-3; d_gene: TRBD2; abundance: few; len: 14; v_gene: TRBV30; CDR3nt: TGTGCCTGGAAAGGACTAGTGAACACAGATACGCAGTATTTT; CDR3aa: CAWKGLVNTDTQYF
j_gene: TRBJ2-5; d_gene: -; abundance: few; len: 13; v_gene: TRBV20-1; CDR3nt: TGCAGTGCTACCAAACCGGGAGAGGAGACCCAGTACTTC; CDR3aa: CSATKPGEETQYF
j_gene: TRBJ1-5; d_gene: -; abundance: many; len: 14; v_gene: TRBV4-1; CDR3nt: TGCGCCAGCAGCCTACCCGAGCGTGATCAGCCCCAGCATTTT; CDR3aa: CASSLPERDQPQHF
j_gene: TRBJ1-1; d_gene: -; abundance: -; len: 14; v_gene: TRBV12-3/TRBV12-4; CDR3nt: TGTGCCAGCAGCTACAGAGGAAGCTCGAGAGCAGCTTTCTTT; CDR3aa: CASSYRGSSRAAFF
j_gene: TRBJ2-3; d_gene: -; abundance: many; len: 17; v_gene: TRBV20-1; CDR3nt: TGCAGTGCTCAAACTATAGCGGTCGTTCCTAGCACAGATACGCAGTATTTT; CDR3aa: CSAQTIAVVPSTDTQYF
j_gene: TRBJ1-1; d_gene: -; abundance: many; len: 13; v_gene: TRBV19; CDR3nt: TGTGCCAGTAGTGTCATACAGAGCACTGAAGCTTTCTTT; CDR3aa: CASSVIQSTEAFF
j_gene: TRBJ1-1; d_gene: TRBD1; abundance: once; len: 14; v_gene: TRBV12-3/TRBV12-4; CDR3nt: TGTGCCAGCAGCCCGGACAGGGATGGGGCTGAAGCTTTCTTT; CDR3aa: CASSPDRDGAEAFF
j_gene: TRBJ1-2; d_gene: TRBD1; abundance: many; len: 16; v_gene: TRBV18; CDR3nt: TGTGCCAGCTCACCAACGGGACAGGGAGGACTCTATGGCTACACCTTC; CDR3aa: CASSPTGQGGLYGYTF
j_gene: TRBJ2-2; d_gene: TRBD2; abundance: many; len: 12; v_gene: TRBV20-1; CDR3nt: TGCAGTGGCCTGCGGGAGGGTGGGGAGCTGTTTTTT; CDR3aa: CSGLREGGELFF
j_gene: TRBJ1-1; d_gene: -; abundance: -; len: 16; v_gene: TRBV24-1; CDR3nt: TGTGCCACCTCGAAAAGGATGGAGGGTCGGGACACTGAAGCTTTCTTT; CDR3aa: CATSKRMEGRDTEAFF
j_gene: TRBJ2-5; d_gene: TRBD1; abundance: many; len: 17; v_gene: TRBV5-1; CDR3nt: TGCGCCAGCAGCGCCCCGGGACAGGGGGGGAACAAAAAGACCCAGTACTTC; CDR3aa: CASSAPGQGGNKKTQYF
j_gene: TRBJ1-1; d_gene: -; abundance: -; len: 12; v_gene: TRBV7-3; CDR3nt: TGTGCCAGCAGCGACGGGGGGGGTGAAGCTTTCTTT; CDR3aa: CASSDGGGEAFF
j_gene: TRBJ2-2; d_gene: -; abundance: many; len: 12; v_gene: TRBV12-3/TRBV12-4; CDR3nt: TGTGCCAGCAGAATTTACACCGGGGAGCTGTTTTTT; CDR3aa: CASRIYTGELFF
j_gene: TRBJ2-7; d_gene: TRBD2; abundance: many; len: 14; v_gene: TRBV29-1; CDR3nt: TGCAGCGTTGAAGGGACTAGCGGCACCTACGAGCAGTACTTC; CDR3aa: CSVEGTSGTYEQYF
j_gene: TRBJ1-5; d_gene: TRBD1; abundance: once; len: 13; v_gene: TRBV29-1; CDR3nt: TGCAGCGTTGTCGGGGACAGAAATCAGCCCCAGCATTTT; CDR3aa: CSVVGDRNQPQHF
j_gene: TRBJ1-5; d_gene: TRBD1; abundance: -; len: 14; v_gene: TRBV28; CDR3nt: TGTGCCAGCAGTTCCTACGGACAGGTTCAGCCCCAGCATTTT; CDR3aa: CASSSYGQVQPQHF
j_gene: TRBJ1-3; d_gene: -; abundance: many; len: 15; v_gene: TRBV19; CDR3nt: TGTGCCAGTAAATATCAGGGGTTCTCTGGAAACACCATATATTTT; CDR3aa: CASKYQGFSGNTIYF
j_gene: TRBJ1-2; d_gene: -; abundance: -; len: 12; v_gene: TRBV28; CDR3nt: TGTGCCAGCAGTTCGTCGGGGTATGGCTACACCTTC; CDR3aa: CASSSSGYGYTF
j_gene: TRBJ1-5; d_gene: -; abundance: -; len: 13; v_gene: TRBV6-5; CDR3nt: TGTGCCAGCAGTTACACTAGGGCTCAGCCCCAGCATTTT; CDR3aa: CASSYTRAQPQHF
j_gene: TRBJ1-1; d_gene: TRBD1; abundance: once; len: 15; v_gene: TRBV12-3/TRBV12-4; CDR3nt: TGTGCCAGCAGTTTCTCGACAGGGAGGAACACTGAAGCTTTCTTT; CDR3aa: CASSFSTGRNTEAFF
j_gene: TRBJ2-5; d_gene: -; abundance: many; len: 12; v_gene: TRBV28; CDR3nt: TGTGCCAGCAGAAGTTTCCAGAAGACCCAGTACTTC; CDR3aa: CASRSFQKTQYF
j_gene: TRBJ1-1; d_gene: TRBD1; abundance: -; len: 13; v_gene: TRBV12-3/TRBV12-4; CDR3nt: TGTGCCAGCAGTTTACGCGTCACAGGGGTTGCTTTCTTT; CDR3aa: CASSLRVTGVAFF
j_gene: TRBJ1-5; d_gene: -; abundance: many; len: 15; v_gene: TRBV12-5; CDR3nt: TGTGCTAGTGGTTTGGTTGGGGATAGCAATCAGCCCCAGCATTTT; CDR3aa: CASGLVGDSNQPQHF
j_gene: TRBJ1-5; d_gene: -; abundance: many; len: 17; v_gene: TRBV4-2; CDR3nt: TGTGCCAGCAGCCGGGGATTGGGATGGGAGGGCAATCAGCCCCAGCATTTT; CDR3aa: CASSRGLGWEGNQPQHF
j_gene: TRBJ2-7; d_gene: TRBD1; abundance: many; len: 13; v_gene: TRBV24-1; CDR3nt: TGTGCCACCAGCCGGACAGGGGAGGACGAGCAGTACTTC; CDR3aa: CATSRTGEDEQYF
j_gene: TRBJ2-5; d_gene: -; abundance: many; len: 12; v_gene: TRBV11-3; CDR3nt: TGTGCCAGCAGCTGGGGTAGGGAGACCCAGTACTTC; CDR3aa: CASSWGRETQYF
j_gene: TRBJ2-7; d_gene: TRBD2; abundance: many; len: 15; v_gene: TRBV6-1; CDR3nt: TGTGCCAGCTGGACTAGCGGGAGGAGCTCCTACGAGCAGTACTTC; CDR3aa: CASWTSGRSSYEQYF
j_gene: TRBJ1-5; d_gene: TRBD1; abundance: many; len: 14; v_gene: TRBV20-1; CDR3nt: TGCAGTGCTTCGGACAGGGGCACCTATCAGCCCCAGCATTTT; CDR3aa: CSASDRGTYQPQHF
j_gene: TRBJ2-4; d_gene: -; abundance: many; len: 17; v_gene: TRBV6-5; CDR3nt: TGTGCCAGCAGTTACTCGTATGGGCTGCTGAACAAAAACATTCAGTACTTC; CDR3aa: CASSYSYGLLNKNIQYF
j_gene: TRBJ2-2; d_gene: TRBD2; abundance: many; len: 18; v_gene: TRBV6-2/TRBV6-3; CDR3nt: TGTGCCAGCACCTCAGAGGGTAGCGGGAGGGGGAGAACCGGGGAGCTGTTTTTT; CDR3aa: CASTSEGSGRGRTGELFF
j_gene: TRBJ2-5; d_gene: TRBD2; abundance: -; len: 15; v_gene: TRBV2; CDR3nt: TGTGCCAGCAGTGCTCCTTTAGCGGGCCAAGAGACCCAGTACTTC; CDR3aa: CASSAPLAGQETQYF
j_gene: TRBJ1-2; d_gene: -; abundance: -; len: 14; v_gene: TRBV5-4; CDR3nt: TGTGCCAGCGGCTTGGACCTCCTGGGTAATGGCTACACCTTC; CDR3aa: CASGLDLLGNGYTF
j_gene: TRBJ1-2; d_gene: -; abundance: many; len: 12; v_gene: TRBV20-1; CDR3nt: TGCAGTGCTAGAGTAAGGGACTATGGCTACACCTTC; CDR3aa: CSARVRDYGYTF
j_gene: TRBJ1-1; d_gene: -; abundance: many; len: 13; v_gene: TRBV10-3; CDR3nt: TGTGCCATCAGCGAGACTGTGAACACTGAAGCTTTCTTT; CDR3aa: CAISETVNTEAFF
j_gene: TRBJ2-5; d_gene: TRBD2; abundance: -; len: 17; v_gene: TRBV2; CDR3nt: TGTGCCAGCAGTGTAATTAGCGGGAGAGGGCTCTCTGGGACCCAGTACTTC; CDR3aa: CASSVISGRGLSGTQYF
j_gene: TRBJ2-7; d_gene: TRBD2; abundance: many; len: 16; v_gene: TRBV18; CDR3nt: TGTGCCAGCTCACCTCCAACAGCGGGAGCGATCTACGAGCAGTACTTC; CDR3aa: CASSPPTAGAIYEQYF
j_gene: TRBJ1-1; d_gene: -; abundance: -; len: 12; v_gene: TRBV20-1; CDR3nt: TGCAGTGCTAGTAGGGTGGACACTGAAGCTTTCTTT; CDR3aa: CSASRVDTEAFF
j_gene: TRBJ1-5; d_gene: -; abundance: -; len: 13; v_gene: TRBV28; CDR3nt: TGTGCCAGCAGTTTGTTCAGGGGACAGCCCCAGCATTTT; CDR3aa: CASSLFRGQPQHF
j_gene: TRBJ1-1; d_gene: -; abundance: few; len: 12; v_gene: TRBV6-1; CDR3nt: TGTGCCACCCAGGGGTTGAACACTGAAGCTTTCTTT; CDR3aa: CATQGLNTEAFF
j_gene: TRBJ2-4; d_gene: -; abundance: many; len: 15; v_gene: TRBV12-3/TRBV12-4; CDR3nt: TGTGCCAGCAGTCCAGGGGGGCGAGCCAAAAACATTCAGTACTTC; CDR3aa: CASSPGGRAKNIQYF
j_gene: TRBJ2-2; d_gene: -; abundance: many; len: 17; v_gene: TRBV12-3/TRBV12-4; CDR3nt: TGTGCCAGCAGTCCTAGAACCGGGACAACGAACACCGGGGAGCTGTTTTTT; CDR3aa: CASSPRTGTTNTGELFF
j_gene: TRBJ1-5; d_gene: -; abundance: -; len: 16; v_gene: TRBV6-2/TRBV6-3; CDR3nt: TGTGCCAGCAGCCCCCTCCTGGATCCTCGGGGTCAGCCCCAGCATTTT; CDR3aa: CASSPLLDPRGQPQHF
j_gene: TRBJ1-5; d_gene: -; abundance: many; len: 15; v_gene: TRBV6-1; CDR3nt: TGTGCCAGCAGTGAATCGGTCAGGGTGGATCAGCCCCAGCATTTT; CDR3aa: CASSESVRVDQPQHF
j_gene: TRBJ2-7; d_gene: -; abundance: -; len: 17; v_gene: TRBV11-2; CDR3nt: TGTGCCAGCAGCTACAACCGAGGCGGGCCAACTTGGGACGAGCAGTACTTC; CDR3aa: CASSYNRGGPTWDEQYF
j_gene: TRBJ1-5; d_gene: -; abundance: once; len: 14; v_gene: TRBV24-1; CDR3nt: TGTGCCACCAGTGATTACGGGAGCAATCAGCCCCAGCATTTT; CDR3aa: CATSDYGSNQPQHF
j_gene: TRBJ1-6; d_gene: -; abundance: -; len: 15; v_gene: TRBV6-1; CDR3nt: TGTGCCAGCAAAACCAAAGGGACGGGGGTTTCACCCCTCCACTTT; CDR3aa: CASKTKGTGVSPLHF